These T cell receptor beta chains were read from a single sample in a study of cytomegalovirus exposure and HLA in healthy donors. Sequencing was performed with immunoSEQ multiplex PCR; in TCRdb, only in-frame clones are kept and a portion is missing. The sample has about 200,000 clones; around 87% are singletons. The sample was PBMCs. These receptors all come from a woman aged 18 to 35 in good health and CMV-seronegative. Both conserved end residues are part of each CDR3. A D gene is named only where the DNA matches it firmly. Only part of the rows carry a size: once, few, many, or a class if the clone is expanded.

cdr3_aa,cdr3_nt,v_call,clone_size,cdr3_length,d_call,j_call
CASSPPGGLYEQYF,TGTGCCAGCTCACCACCGGGGGGACTCTACGAGCAGTACTTC,TRBV18,-,14,-,TRBJ2-7
CASSLVARGYGYTF,TGTGCCAGCAGCTTAGTGGCCCGCGGCTATGGCTACACCTTC,TRBV7-9,-,14,-,TRBJ1-2
CSSSLRLADTDTQYF,TGTTCCAGCAGCCTCCGACTAGCGGACACAGATACGCAGTATTTT,TRBV7-9,-,15,TRBD2,TRBJ2-3
CATPLDRAAPQHF,TGTGCCACCCCCCTCGACAGGGCGGCGCCCCAGCATTTT,TRBV27,-,13,TRBD1,TRBJ1-5
CASRTGLAGYNEQFF,TGTGCCAGCAGGACGGGACTAGCGGGCTACAATGAGCAGTTCTTC,TRBV27,-,15,TRBD2,TRBJ2-1
CASGTGRVYEQYF,TGTGCCAGCGGGACAGGGCGGGTTTACGAGCAGTACTTC,TRBV19,-,13,TRBD1,TRBJ2-7
CSAEKRDTQYF,TGCAGTGCCGAAAAGAGAGATACGCAGTATTTT,TRBV20-1,-,11,-,TRBJ2-3
CASSAAGVDTQYF,TGTGCCAGCAGTGCAGCGGGAGTGGATACGCAGTATTTT,TRBV2,-,13,TRBD2,TRBJ2-3
CASSEGRGTYEQYF,TGTGCCAGCAGTGAAGGGCGGGGGACCTACGAGCAGTACTTC,TRBV6-1,-,14,TRBD2,TRBJ2-7
CASRPGQGALYEQYF,TGTGCCAGCAGGCCGGGACAGGGGGCACTCTACGAGCAGTACTTC,TRBV6-1,-,15,TRBD1,TRBJ2-7
CASSWDRVGYTF,TGTGCCAGCAGTTGGGACAGGGTTGGCTACACCTTC,TRBV28,-,12,TRBD1,TRBJ1-2
CASGLDRPGTSVGNIQYF,TGTGCTAGTGGTTTGGACCGACCTGGTACTAGCGTAGGAAACATTCAGTACTTC,TRBV12-5,-,18,TRBD2,TRBJ2-4
CASSSGQGAWNSPLHF,TGCGCCAGCAGCTCCGGACAGGGGGCCTGGAATTCACCCCTCCACTTT,TRBV5-1,-,16,TRBD1,TRBJ1-6
CASRGDRPTDTQYF,TGTGCCAGCAGGGGGGACAGACCAACAGATACGCAGTATTTT,TRBV25-1,-,14,TRBD1,TRBJ2-3
CASSLDRGEYF,TGTGCCAGCAGCTTGGATCGCGGGGAGTACTTC,TRBV5-6,few,11,-,TRBJ2-7
CASSRSLANNEQFF,TGTGCCAGCTCTCGTTCGCTGGCCAACAATGAGCAGTTCTTC,TRBV18,-,14,-,TRBJ2-1
CASSQDIGTTSTDTQYF,TGCGCCAGCAGCCAAGATATCGGGACAACTAGCACAGATACGCAGTATTTT,TRBV4-1,-,17,-,TRBJ2-3
CASSFGETYEQYF,TGTGCCAGCAGCTTCGGAGAAACCTACGAGCAGTACTTC,TRBV11-3,-,13,-,TRBJ2-7
CASSGGAGGGIFSYNEQFF,TGTGCCAGCAGCGGGGGAGCAGGGGGCGGGATTTTTTCCTACAATGAGCAGTTCTTC,TRBV5-6,once,19,TRBD1,TRBJ2-1
CASSLKLAGGTYEQYF,TGTGCCAGCAGCTTAAAGTTAGCGGGGGGGACCTACGAGCAGTACTTC,TRBV7-2,-,16,TRBD2,TRBJ2-7
CASSLGRDRVMDEQYF,TGTGCCAGCAGCTTAGGCCGGGACAGGGTGATGGACGAGCAGTACTTC,TRBV7-6,-,16,TRBD1,TRBJ2-7
CASFRGAITNYGYTF,TGTGCCAGCTTCAGGGGGGCCATCACTAACTATGGCTACACCTTC,TRBV5-4,-,15,TRBD1,TRBJ1-2
CASSREGSSTDTQYF,TGCGCCAGCAGCCGGGAGGGGTCTAGCACAGATACGCAGTATTTT,TRBV4-3,once,15,TRBD2,TRBJ2-3
CASSWSGGSSYNEQFF,TGTGCCAGCAGTTGGAGCGGGGGGAGCTCCTACAATGAGCAGTTCTTC,TRBV6-6,-,16,TRBD2,TRBJ2-1
CASSQRERSYNEQFF,TGCGCCAGCAGCCAGCGGGAGAGGTCCTACAATGAGCAGTTCTTC,TRBV4-1,-,15,TRBD2,TRBJ2-1
CASSEAPRTSRGF,TGTGCCAGCAGTGAAGCGCCTAGGACTTCCCGAGGCTTC,TRBV6-1,-,13,-,TRBJ2-7
CASSPHLGIPRGEQYF,TGCGCCAGCAGCCCCCATCTCGGGATCCCGAGGGGGGAGCAGTACTTC,TRBV4-1,few,16,-,TRBJ2-7
CASSPPGAGAFEQFF,TGTGCCAGCAGCCCGCCGGGGGCGGGAGCTTTTGAGCAGTTCTTC,TRBV7-3,few,15,-,TRBJ2-1
CASSVGGGLTNEKLFF,TGTGCCAGCAGTGTCGGAGGGGGCCTAACTAATGAAAAACTGTTTTTT,TRBV2,-,16,TRBD1,TRBJ1-4
CASSLGGGGMAPLHF,TGCGCCAGCAGCCTGGGTGGGGGAGGAATGGCACCCCTCCACTTT,TRBV5-1,-,15,-,TRBJ1-6
CASSFQGSHEQYF,TGTGCCAGCAGTTTCCAGGGATCCCACGAGCAGTACTTC,TRBV6-5,-,13,-,TRBJ2-7
CASSPPTGGNTGELFF,TGTGCCAGCTCACCACCGACAGGGGGGAACACCGGGGAGCTGTTTTTT,TRBV18,once,16,TRBD1,TRBJ2-2
CASSWGTSGRGYEQYF,TGCGCCAGCAGCTGGGGGACTAGCGGGAGAGGGTACGAGCAGTACTTC,TRBV5-1,-,16,TRBD2,TRBJ2-7
CASSLGQGVIYGYTF,TGTGCCAGCAGCTTAGGACAGGGGGTAATCTATGGCTACACCTTC,TRBV5-6,-,15,TRBD1,TRBJ1-2
CASSSQGALGSPLHF,TGTGCCAGCAGCTCCCAAGGGGCTCTTGGTTCACCCCTCCACTTT,TRBV6-5,-,15,-,TRBJ1-6
CAVAAQANTGELFF,TGTGCCGTAGCGGCGCAAGCGAACACCGGGGAGCTGTTTTTT,TRBV28,-,14,-,TRBJ2-2
CASSPGTGTRREKLFF,TGCGCCAGCAGCCCCGGGACAGGGACGCGCCGTGAAAAACTGTTTTTT,TRBV5-1,-,16,TRBD1,TRBJ1-4
CASSYSSRGPSYEQYF,TGTGCCAGCAGTTACTCGAGCAGGGGACCCTCCTACGAGCAGTACTTC,TRBV6-6,few,16,-,TRBJ2-7
CAWSPPGSYEQYF,TGTGCCTGGAGTCCCCCGGGCTCCTACGAGCAGTACTTC,TRBV30,-,13,-,TRBJ2-7
CASSLPGLAGRETQYF,TGTGCCAGCAGTTTACCGGGACTAGCGGGGAGAGAGACCCAGTACTTC,TRBV2,-,16,TRBD2,TRBJ2-5
CASSTQGGGNTEAFF,TGCGCCAGCAGCACACAGGGAGGGGGGAACACTGAAGCTTTCTTT,TRBV5-1,-,15,-,TRBJ1-1
CASSNRDRGGYEQYF,TGCGCCAGCAGCAACCGGGACAGGGGAGGGTACGAGCAGTACTTC,TRBV5-1,-,15,TRBD1,TRBJ2-7
CASSQDGQGIYREQYF,TGTGCCAGCAGCCAAGATGGACAGGGGATTTATCGAGAGCAGTACTTC,TRBV4-2,-,16,TRBD1,TRBJ2-7
CASSLMGAETEAFF,TGTGCCAGCAGCTTAATGGGGGCAGAGACTGAAGCTTTCTTT,TRBV7-8,-,14,-,TRBJ1-1
CASTRGERGPSYEQYF,TGTGCCAGCACCCGGGGGGAGAGGGGCCCCTCCTACGAGCAGTACTTC,TRBV2,-,16,TRBD2,TRBJ2-7
CASSPQRQGETYEQYF,TGCGCCAGCAGCCCGCAACGACAGGGGGAGACCTACGAGCAGTACTTC,TRBV5-1,-,16,TRBD1,TRBJ2-7
CASSPRGVANYGYTF,TGTGCCAGCAGCCCGAGAGGAGTGGCTAACTATGGCTACACCTTC,TRBV28,-,15,-,TRBJ1-2
CAWTLGAGANVLTF,TGTGCCTGGACCTTAGGGGCTGGGGCCAACGTCCTGACTTTC,TRBV30,-,14,-,TRBJ2-6
CASSFGLAGDSYEQYF,TGTGCCAGCAGCTTTGGTCTAGCGGGGGACTCCTACGAGCAGTACTTC,TRBV5-4,-,16,TRBD2,TRBJ2-7
CASSLAGTGSTDTQYF,TGTGCCAGCAGCTTAGCGGGGACAGGGAGCACAGATACGCAGTATTTT,TRBV7-2,-,16,TRBD1,TRBJ2-3
CSVGTELFGYTF,TGCAGCGTTGGTACAGAGCTTTTCGGCTACACCTTC,TRBV29-1,-,12,-,TRBJ1-2
CASRPPAGSSHEKLFF,TGTGCCAGCAGACCCCCCGCCGGGAGTTCTCATGAAAAACTGTTTTTT,TRBV28,-,16,-,TRBJ1-4
CASEDISNTGELFF,TGTGCCAGCGAGGACATCTCGAACACCGGGGAGCTGTTTTTT,TRBV9,-,14,-,TRBJ2-2
CASSLVDPGGSYGYTF,TGTGCCAGCAGCTTGGTGGACCCGGGAGGGAGCTATGGCTACACCTTC,TRBV5-4,-,16,-,TRBJ1-2